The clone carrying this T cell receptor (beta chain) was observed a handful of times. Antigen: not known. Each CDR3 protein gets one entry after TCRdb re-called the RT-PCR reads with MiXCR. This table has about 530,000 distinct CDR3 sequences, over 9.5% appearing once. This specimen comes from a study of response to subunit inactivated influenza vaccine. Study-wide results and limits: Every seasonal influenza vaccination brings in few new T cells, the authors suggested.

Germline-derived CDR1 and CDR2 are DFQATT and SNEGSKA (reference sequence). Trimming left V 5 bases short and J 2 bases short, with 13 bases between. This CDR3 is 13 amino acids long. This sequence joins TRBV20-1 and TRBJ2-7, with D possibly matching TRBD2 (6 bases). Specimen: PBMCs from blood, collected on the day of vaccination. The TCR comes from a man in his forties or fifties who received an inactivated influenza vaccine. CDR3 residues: CSAYSGLTYEQYF. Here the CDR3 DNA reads TGCAGTGCTTATAGCGGTCTTACCTACGAGCAGTACTTC.